The 25 T cell receptor beta chains presented below share a single source sample, sequenced in a study of cytomegalovirus exposure and HLA in healthy donors. With 60 Vbeta and 13 Jbeta primers, the PCR was carried out. Generated by immunoSEQ multiplex PCR, the TCRdb table keeps only in-frame clones and is missing some. The sample lists about 150,000 clones, about 85% seen once, with about 2.1% in the top ten. Material: PBMCs. All receptors come from a woman under 30 in good health and CMV-seronegative.

The rearrangement uses TRBV6-4 and TRBJ1-4; 9 positions agree with TRBD1. The CDR3 extends over 16 amino acids. Germline values: CDR1 MRHNA, CDR2 SNTAGT. V lost 4 bases to trimming and J lost 1 base; unmatched junction nucleotides: 4. In DNA, the CDR3 is TGTGCCAGCAGTGGGGACAGGGTGGGAACTAATGAAAAACTGTTTTTT. Amino acids: CASSGDRVGTNEKLFF.

The chain has TRBV6-5 and TRBJ2-1; 11 positions match TRBD2. This CDR3 spans 14 amino acids. Germline CDR1 and CDR2: MNHEY and SVGAGI. V was clipped by 6 bases and J by 12 bases; unmatched bases: 10. Here the CDR3 DNA reads TGTGCCAGCAGCCCCGGGACTAGCGGAATGAGGCAGTTCTTC. Translation: CASSPGTSGMRQFF.

V is TRBV7-7 and J is TRBJ2-2, with 11 positions matching TRBD1. The CDR3 totals 17 residues. Germline V lookup: CDR1 SSHAT, CDR2 FNYEAQ (reference sequence). Unmatched junction bases numbered 3, after V lost 1 base and J lost 2 bases. This CDR3 reads CASSLEGTGGNTGELFF. The DNA for the CDR3 is TGTGCCAGCAGCTTAGAGGGGACAGGGGGAAACACCGGGGAGCTGTTTTTT.

The CDR3, as DNA: TGTGCCAGCGGGGGGGCAGATACGCAGTATTTT. It specifies CASGGADTQYF. The V gene is TRBV9, the J gene TRBJ2-3, with 7 bases identical to TRBD2. There are 11 residues in the CDR3. The V gene's germline CDR1 is SGDLS and CDR2 YYNGEE. With 7 bases clipped from V and 4 bases from J, the junction kept 0 bases outside the gene matches.

The rearrangement joins TRBV15 to TRBJ1-1, with 7 bases that match TRBD1. The length of the CDR3 is 14 residues. Trimming removed 0 bases from V and 8 bases from J; junction bases left unmatched: 6. Germline V gene data show CDR1 as LNHNV and CDR2 as YYDKDF (reference sequence). Here the CDR3 reads CATSRDRGQREAFF. CDR3 DNA: TGTGCCACCAGCAGAGATCGGGGACAGCGAGAAGCTTTCTTT.

This rearrangement joins TRBV6-1 to TRBJ1-5; TRBD1 matches at 7 bases. CDR1 is MNHNS and CDR2 is SASEGT in the germline V gene. Trimming took 6 bases from V and 0 from J; bases not matched to a gene: 5. This CDR3 is built from 15 residues. The CDR3 DNA reads TGTGCCAGCAGCCACAGGGGTGATAGCAATCAGCCCCAGCATTTT. Amino acids: CASSHRGDSNQPQHF.

The chain is built from TRBV6-5 and TRBJ2-2, with TRBD2 matching 9 bases. J was trimmed by 7 bases and V by 10 bases; bases with no gene match: 13. The CDR3 consists of 15 residues. Looked up from germline, CDR1 is MNHEY and CDR2 is SVGAGI. DNA of the CDR3: TGTGCCACCTTCCGGACTAGCGCTTACGTCGGGGAGCTGTTTTTT. Its translation is CATFRTSAYVGELFF.

This clone was seen only a few times. The chain couples TRBV19 to TRBJ2-1, with 7 bases matching TRBD1. J gave up 6 bases and V 0 bases, and 8 bases lay outside the gene matches. CDR1 is LNHDA, CDR2 SQIVND, per germline (reference sequence). The CDR3 is 16 amino acids. CDR3 amino acids: CASSIEQNHRGNEQFF. CDR3 sequence (DNA): TGTGCCAGTAGTATAGAACAAAACCACAGGGGCAATGAGCAGTTCTTC.

The chain recombines TRBV9 with TRBJ2-7, with 10 bases fitting TRBD1. J gave up 5 bases and V 3 bases, and 2 bases lay outside the gene matches. The CDR3 length is 13 residues. In germline, CDR1 is SGDLS, CDR2 YYNGEE. CDR3 loop: CASSGQGANEQYF. In nucleotides, the CDR3 is TGTGCCAGCAGCGGACAGGGGGCAAACGAGCAGTACTTC.

J is TRBJ1-2 and V is TRBV19; a weak D match, TRBD1 (6 bases). Per the germline V gene, CDR1 is LNHDA and CDR2 is SQIVND (reference sequence). V lost 3 bases and J lost 6, with 20 bases in between. The CDR3 is made up of 16 amino acids. The chain's CDR3 is CASSIRAGVSWNGYTF. The CDR3, as DNA: TGTGCCAGTAGTATCCGGGCAGGGGTGAGTTGGAATGGCTACACCTTC.

The table lists this clone with a count of one. This chain joins TRBV6-5 and TRBJ1-3, with D unresolved. CDR1 MNHEY and CDR2 SVGAGI come from the germline V gene. The CDR3 is made up of 15 amino acids. Between the trimmed V and J ends, which lost 2 bases and 8 bases, there was a span of 16 bases. CDR3: CASSYGTGLLDTIYF. CDR3 DNA sequence: TGTGCCAGCAGTTACGGCACGGGATTATTGGACACCATATATTTT.

Remarks on this clone: The conserved phenylalanine or tryptophan normally closing the CDR3 is absent here, so this likely arose from a read error. The chain couples TRBV18 to TRBJ2-7; D gene uncertain. Germline assignment: CDR1 KGHSH and CDR2 LQKENI. The CDR3 is made up of 13 amino acids. V dropped 3 bases and J dropped 7 bases, with 13 bases sitting between them. The DNA for the CDR3 is TGTGCCAGCTCACCGATCCTGACGGGTGAGCAGTACCTC. Protein sequence: CASSPILTGEQYL.

This clone was detected a few times. This sequence joins TRBV5-8 and TRBJ2-1, with 8 bases matching TRBD2. V shed 4 bases and J 9 bases; nucleotides not matched to a gene: 12. The CDR3 is 15 residues long. Germline-derived CDR1 and CDR2 are SGHTS and YDEGEE. CDR3: CASSQLPGGLGEQFF. The CDR3 DNA reads TGTGCCAGCAGCCAGCTCCCGGGGGGGCTCGGTGAGCAGTTCTTC.

The J gene is TRBJ2-3, the V gene TRBV4-2; no firm D call. The CDR3 covers 15 residues. Germline CDR1 is LGHNA and CDR2 is YNFKEQ. V was clipped by 0 bases and J by 1 base, with 8 bases between them. The CDR3 DNA reads TGTGCCAGCAGCCAAGAGTTGCGAGGCACAGATACGCAGTATTTT. Translation: CASSQELRGTDTQYF.

This chain joins TRBV27 and TRBJ2-1, with D possibly TRBD1 on 6 matching bases. The V gene lost 1 base and the J gene lost 5 bases, with 9 bases spanning the gap. Germline V gene sequence: CDR1 MNHEY, CDR2 SMNVEV (reference sequence). The CDR3 is made up of 14 amino acids. The DNA for the CDR3 is TGTGCCAGCAGTTTATTGGGACAACACAATGAGCAGTTCTTC. Protein: CASSLLGQHNEQFF.

The chain couples TRBV19 to TRBJ2-7; TRBD2 matches 10 bases. V was clipped by 7 bases and J by 0 bases; unmatched bases: 3. CDR1 LNHDA and CDR2 SQIVND come from the germline V gene (reference sequence). The CDR3 is 14 residues long. This CDR3 reads CASKGTSVSYEQYF. CDR3 DNA sequence: TGTGCCAGTAAAGGGACTAGCGTCTCCTACGAGCAGTACTTC. Looking up the rest from reference TRBV19 and TRBJ2-7 gives the full variable domain: DGGITQSPKYLFRKEGQNVTLSCEQNLNHDAMYWYRQDPGQGLRLIYYSQIVNDFQKGDIAEGYSVSREKKESFPLTVTSAQKNPTAFYLCASKGTSVSYEQYFGPGTRLTVT.

The rearrangement uses TRBV30 and TRBJ1-2; unclear D gene. V lost 6 bases and J lost 0, with 8 bases in between. The germline gives CDR1 GTSNPN, CDR2 SVGIG (reference sequence). The CDR3 extends over 12 amino acids. The CDR3 spells CACSTANYGYTF. The CDR3 DNA reads TGTGCCTGTTCGACTGCTAACTATGGCTACACCTTC.

The chain joins TRBV2 to TRBJ2-7, with D unresolved. V lost 7 bases and J 7 bases, leaving 11 bases between the germline ends. CDR1 and CDR2 from the germline V gene are SNHLY and FYNNEI. The CDR3 is made up of 11 amino acids. DNA for the CDR3: TGTGCCAGCACAGTGAGGTGGGAGCAGTACTTC. This gives the protein CASTVRWEQYF.

The V call is TRBV6-5, the J call TRBJ2-3; TRBD1 agrees at 8 bases. The J segment lost 2 bases and the V segment lost 4 bases, leaving 5 bases of the junction unmatched. The CDR3 covers 15 residues. Germline V gene lookup returns CDR1 MNHEY and CDR2 SVGAGI. CDR3 region: CASSSQGAYTDTQYF. CDR3 sequence (DNA): TGTGCCAGCAGTTCCCAGGGGGCCTACACAGATACGCAGTATTTT.

V and J are TRBV19 and TRBJ2-5; D might be TRBD2 (5 bases). The DNA end is more similar to TRBJ2-7, so the J call may be wrong. The germline gives CDR1 LNHDA, CDR2 SQIVND (reference sequence). The CDR3 is made up of 12 amino acids. The CDR3 DNA sequence: TGTGCCAGTAGTATTGCGGGCTACGAGCAGTACTTC. Its translation is CASSIAGYEQYF.

The chain links TRBV28 to TRBJ2-7; weak D call: TRBD2 (5 bases). V lost 2 bases and J 5 bases, leaving 16 bases between the germline ends. Germline assignment: CDR1 MDHEN and CDR2 SYDVKM. This CDR3 region has 15 residues. The CDR3 here is CASSLKVRVVDEQYF. The CDR3 DNA reads TGTGCCAGCAGTTTAAAAGTGAGGGTTGTCGACGAGCAGTACTTC.

The chain links TRBV6-6 to TRBJ2-2; D call uncertain. This CDR3 is 12 amino acids long. Trimming removed 5 bases at V and 7 bases at J, with 8 bases between. Germline CDR1 MNHNY, CDR2 SVGAGI (reference sequence). The DNA of the CDR3 is TGTGCCAGCAGTCCTACGGGCGGGGAGCTGTTTTTT. Amino acid sequence: CASSPTGGELFF.

This chain links TRBV5-1 with TRBJ1-3, with a weak D call TRBD1 (6 bases). This CDR3 is built from 15 residues. Per the germline V gene, CDR1 is SGHRS and CDR2 is YFSETQ. The V end lost 1 base, the J end lost 0 bases, and 8 bases lay between the germline ends. The CDR3 loop is CASSLQGSSGNTIYF. The CDR3 DNA sequence: TGCGCCAGCAGCTTGCAGGGGAGCTCTGGAAACACCATATATTTT.

V is TRBV19 and J is TRBJ1-1; no definite D call. V lost 10 bases and J lost 1, with 10 bases in between. The germline gives CDR1 LNHDA, CDR2 SQIVND (reference sequence). The CDR3 length is 12 residues. The CDR3 DNA reads as TGTGCCACCGACAAGAAGAACACTGAAGCTTTCTTT. Translation gives CATDKKNTEAFF.

The rearrangement joins TRBV5-1 to TRBJ2-7; maybe TRBD2 (6 bases). CDR3 length: 14 residues. The V end was cut by 4 bases, the J end by 5 bases, with 16 bases between. Looked up from germline, CDR1 is SGHRS and CDR2 is YFSETQ. This CDR3 is CASSVPSSGDEQYF. The CDR3 DNA is TGCGCCAGCAGCGTCCCCTCCTCGGGGGACGAGCAGTACTTC.